The sequence of this T cell receptor (beta chain) was determined in a study of cytomegalovirus exposure and HLA in healthy donors. In the study overall: As an earlier analysis found, 150 million to 200 million T cells yielded 90 million to 140 million unique TCR beta sequences. Study-level results: The authors later linked a missense DCLRE1C variant to TCR beta V- and J-gene trimming.

V shed 3 bases and J 1 base; nucleotides not matched to a gene: 6. Germline assignment: CDR1 SGDLS and CDR2 YYNGEE. There are 15 residues in the CDR3. With 60 Vbeta and 13 Jbeta primers, the PCR was carried out. Assay: immunoSEQ multiplex PCR; the TCRdb copy retains only in-frame clones and omits some. Of roughly 96,000 clones in the sample, around 79% are singletons; the top ten hold around 14%. On this clone itself: The target antigen is unknown.

The receptor was isolated from an older woman in good health and CMV-seropositive. Sequenced material: PBMCs. The chain employs TRBV9 and TRBJ2-7; 8 positions agree with TRBD2. CDR3 sequence reads: CASSAGGLGSYEQYF. The DNA of the CDR3 is TGTGCCAGCAGCGCGGGGGGACTAGGATCCTACGAGCAGTACTTC.